This T cell receptor beta chain is from a study of molecular identifiers for immune sequencing clone quantification. TCRdb fed the PCR reads into MiXCR, producing one record per CDR3 protein. The table has some 580,000 distinct CDR3 sequences, about 25% seen once. The sample was naive CD8+ T cells from blood, with Jurkat cell RNA spiked in. As to subset: FACS-sorted CD8+CD4-CCR7+CD45RA+ naive T cells. The origin of this receptor is a human donor in good health. Some libraries in this study had Jurkat cell RNA spiked in.

DNA of the CDR3: TGTGCCAGTAGTATAGGACTGGGGGCCCACACTGAAGCTTTCTTT. This encodes CASSIGLGAHTEAFF. V is TRBV19 and J is TRBJ1-1; TRBD1 is a possible D gene (6 bases). The V gene's germline CDR1 is LNHDA and CDR2 SQIVND (reference sequence). This CDR3 region has 15 residues. Between the trimmed V and J ends, which lost 1 base and 3 bases, there was a span of 12 bases.